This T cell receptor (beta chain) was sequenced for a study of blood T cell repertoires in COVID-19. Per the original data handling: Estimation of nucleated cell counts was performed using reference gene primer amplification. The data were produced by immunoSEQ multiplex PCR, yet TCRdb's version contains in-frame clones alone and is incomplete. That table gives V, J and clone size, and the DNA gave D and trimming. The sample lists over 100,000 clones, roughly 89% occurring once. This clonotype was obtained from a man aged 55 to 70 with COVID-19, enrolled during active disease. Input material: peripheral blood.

CDR3 sequence reads: CASSIQQNYGYTF. In DNA form, the CDR3 reads TGTGCCAGTAGTATACAACAGAACTATGGCTACACCTTC. This chain uses TRBV19 with TRBJ1-2; D remains unclear. This CDR3 has 13 residues. Germline loops: CDR1 LNHDA, CDR2 SQIVND (reference sequence). V lost 2 bases and J 2 bases, leaving 6 bases between the germline ends.